The source of this T cell receptor beta chain is a study of vaccination and CD4 T cells after COVID-19 (dated by TCRdb to 2021 to 2024). With regard to the full study: Convalescent patients had a positive SARS-CoV-2 result on nasal swab PCR, and of these patients, some ten had mild disease and one had severe disease. In the convalescent cohort there were six males and four females, among whom were two Hispanic individuals, seven Caucasians, two Asians and one multiracial person. Two doses of either the Pfizer-BioNTech BNT162b2 vaccine (n=8) or the Moderna mRNA-1273 vaccine (n=2) were administered to participants. Post-COVID blood samples were collected from convalescent patients a median of roughly 100 days after diagnosis, with a range of roughly 30 to 161 days. Post-vaccine blood samples were obtained a median of approximately 74 days after the second vaccine dose, with a range of roughly 12 to 250 days. A few convalescent patients were sampled both early after vaccination (day 14) and late after vaccination (days 161 to 241). The cultures were stimulated with overlapping spike peptide pools from SARS-CoV-2 and from the common cold coronaviruses HCoV-NL63, HCoV-OC43 and HCoV-229E. Control cultures used a CEFX viral epitope pool as positive control, an HIV-1 Nef peptide pool as negative control, or no peptide. The spike-specific CD4+ TCR repertoire was compared before and after mRNA vaccination in over nine COVID-19 convalescent patients and a handful of infection-naive healthy vaccine recipients.

Reading the germline V gene gives CDR1 MNHNS and CDR2 SASEGT. The CDR3, from cysteine to phenylalanine, totals 18 residues. Just the 54-base CDR3 DNA is kept, in frame starting at base 1. The junction shows trimming of 2 bases on V and 0 bases on J, and the gene matches do not reach 13 bases of it. Receptors were amplified or captured by PCR. DNA from cultured CD4+ T cells underwent TCR sequencing with the Oncomine TCR Beta short-read assay at the Johns Hopkins FTIC core. The QIAamp micro DNA kit was used to extract genomic DNA from the cultured CD4+ T cells. The Oncomine TCR Beta libraries from cultured CD4+ T cells were pooled using unique dual indexes and then sequenced on an Illumina iSeq 100. For the original study's pipeline: Non-productive sequences were removed, and CDR3s not starting with C, not ending with F or W, or shorter than 7 amino acids were discarded. Antigen-specific clonotypes were identified using the MANAFEST web application through comparison of peptide-stimulated wells with reference and other culture wells. For a clone to be called positive, the clone needed an FDR below 0.05, an odds ratio above 5, and a productive frequency above 0.1% in at least two of three replicate wells. A clonotype counted as cross-reactive if it showed significant expansion both in the SARS-CoV-2 spike wells and in at least one common cold coronavirus spike condition. Using R version 3.6.1, CDR3 homology was evaluated through Levenshtein distances (stringdist) along with unrooted phylogenetic trees (ape). TCRdb ran its own pipeline on the public reads, namely fastp trimming at Q25 and MiXCR clone calling, and kept in-frame beta chains. A single entry per CDR3 protein holds the most common genes and DNA from its merged rows. TCRdb, not the original authors, processed these V and J calls. The sample table holds 25,000 to 30,000 distinct CDR3 sequences, of which around two fifths were seen once. The ten largest clonotypes hold roughly 5.6% of the sample.

Per the publication, the time point label means: late sampling 161 to 241 days after vaccination in three convalescent patients. The treatment or condition label on this specimen signifies: roughly 10-day PBMC culture with coronavirus spike peptide pools or control peptides (ViraFEST assay). The ViraFEST assay was used in the study, in which antigen-specific T cells were expanded with peptide pools and expanded clonotypes were subsequently identified by TCR sequencing. The convalescent patients' positive SARS-CoV-2 PCR tests fell between March and December 2020, which was before the Alpha, Beta and Delta variants emerged in the United States. Approximately 1.8 million PBMCs per well were cultured in IMDM with roughly 5% human AB serum and about 9.7 IU/ml IL-2, plus 10 ug/ml peptide pools. On days 3 and 7, half of the culture medium was replaced with fresh IL-2-containing medium. Once the cells had been in culture for over nine days, the EasySep CD4+ T cell isolation kit was used to isolate CD4+ T cells by negative selection. PBMCs were separated from whole blood using Ficoll-Paque Plus gradient centrifugation and then either used fresh or cryopreserved at -140C. Culture conditions were generally each tested in triplicate wells.

Concerning this clonotype: There is no known antigen for this receptor. Base quality data are lacking; no much larger clone is found one base away.

The paper as a whole reports these results and caveats: Nearly all vaccine-specific clones in convalescent patients (304 of 307) were mono-reactive for SARS-CoV-2 spike rather than cross-reactive with common cold coronaviruses. The number of convalescent patients in the study was relatively small, and the study did not examine early timepoints following natural infection. In convalescent patients, a median about 90% of post-vaccine SARS-CoV-2-reactive clones were detected only after vaccination, and vaccine-specific priming was suggested by this finding. An increase in the median number of SARS-CoV-2-reactive clonotypes from more than 20 after infection to about 39 after vaccination was observed, but the change was not found to be significant.

The chain couples TRBV6-1 to TRBJ2-7; 7 nucleotides in the junction match TRBD2. This receptor was taken from a human donor who had recovered from COVID-19. This material consisted of CD4+ T cells from blood, cultured in vitro, taken about 7 months after SARS-CoV-2 vaccination. The DNA sequence is given as TGTGCCAGCAGTGAACCGGGCGGGAGTTCAGGTAACTCCTACGAGCAGTACTTC. Its protein reads: CASSEPGGSSGNSYEQYF.